This record looks at one TCR beta chain sequence and its context. The data belong to a study of T cell changes during pregnancy in multiple sclerosis. CDR1 is MGHRA, CDR2 YSYEKL, per germline. V lost 1 base to trimming and J lost 4 bases, with 10 bases between them. The CDR3 is 14 residues long. Sequencing was performed with immunoSEQ multiplex PCR; in TCRdb, only in-frame clones are kept and a portion is missing. Among about 56,000 clones listed, just over 90% were seen once. This receptor was obtained from a female donor in good health, enrolled as a control in a pregnancy study. The sequencing here drew on peripheral blood, taken in the first trimester of pregnancy. This sequence joins TRBV4-1 and TRBJ1-2; D is uncertain. DNA for the CDR3: TGCGCCAGCAGCCAAGTATTACTCGGCTATGGCTACACCTTC. Translating it yields CASSQVLLGYGYTF.